The 29 T cell receptor beta chains presented below share a single source sample, sequenced in a study of blood T cell repertoires in COVID-19. Produced via immunoSEQ multiplex PCR; TCRdb's table is partial and in-frame only. The table shows roughly 70,000 clones, with roughly 87% occurring only once. The sequenced sample was peripheral blood. The receptors were gathered from a woman older than 75 with acute or convalescent COVID-19.

The chain uses TRBV29-1 and TRBJ2-1; no definite D call. The germline V gene encodes CDR1 SQVTM and CDR2 ANQGSEA. The length of the CDR3 is 12 residues. V lost 3 bases to trimming and J lost 7 bases, with 10 bases between them. CDR3: CSVDQVGNEQFF. DNA for the CDR3: TGCAGCGTTGATCAGGTAGGAAATGAGCAGTTCTTC.

This clone showed up just once. The V call is TRBV18, the J call TRBJ2-1; D unresolved. This CDR3 spans 12 amino acids. Germline V lookup: CDR1 KGHSH, CDR2 LQKENI. The V and J ends lost 2 bases and 8 bases respectively, with 7 bases between them. The CDR3 is CASSPSRDEQFF. The DNA for the CDR3 is TGTGCCAGCTCACCATCCCGCGATGAGCAGTTCTTC.

The V call is TRBV2, the J call TRBJ2-7; 7 nucleotides line up with TRBD1. V dropped 7 bases and J dropped 0; count of bases not matched to a gene: 6. Germline lookup yields CDR1 SNHLY and CDR2 FYNNEI. The CDR3 is 14 amino acids. The CDR3 coding sequence is TGTGCCAGCAAGACAGGGATTACCTCCTACGAGCAGTACTTC. Translating it yields CASKTGITSYEQYF.

The chain combines TRBV5-5 with TRBJ2-3; 10 nucleotides match TRBD1. Unmatched junction bases numbered 6, after V lost 4 bases and J lost 10 bases. Germline V gene sequence: CDR1 SGHKS, CDR2 YYEKEE (reference sequence). The CDR3 covers 13 residues. CDR3 protein: CASSGTGVIAQYF. CDR3 nucleotides: TGTGCCAGCAGCGGGACAGGGGTAATCGCGCAGTATTTT.

The chain combines TRBV7-2 with TRBJ2-7; TRBD1 matches at 8 bases. The CDR3 totals 15 residues. V shed 6 bases, J shed 5 bases, and the junction held 12 bases outside the gene matches. Germline V gene sequence: CDR1 SGHTA, CDR2 FQGNSA. The CDR3 reads CASSRSIGQGNEQYF. In nucleotides, the CDR3 is TGTGCCAGCAGTCGAAGTATTGGACAGGGAAACGAGCAGTACTTC.

The V and J genes are TRBV18 and TRBJ2-7; 7 bases are shared with TRBD1. In germline, CDR1 is KGHSH, CDR2 LQKENI. This CDR3 spans 13 amino acids. V dropped 4 bases and J dropped 5; count of bases not matched to a gene: 5. The CDR3 loop reads CASSLTGVNEQYF. The CDR3, as DNA: TGTGCCAGCTCACTTACAGGGGTGAACGAGCAGTACTTC.

This chain joins TRBV6-1 and TRBJ2-2, with TRBD2 identical over 8 bases. The CDR3 is 17 residues long. From germline, CDR1 is MNHNS and CDR2 SASEGT. The trim removed 0 bases at V and 0 bases at J, leaving 3 bases unmatched. CDR3 loop: CASSEAAGGPNTGELFF. The CDR3 DNA sequence: TGTGCCAGCAGTGAAGCCGCGGGGGGACCGAACACCGGGGAGCTGTTTTTT.

The chain couples TRBV7-8 to TRBJ2-7, with TRBD2 matching 13 bases. Trimming took 2 bases from V and 7 from J; bases not matched to a gene: 14. There are 18 residues in the CDR3. Per the germline V gene, CDR1 is SGHVS and CDR2 is FQNEAQ. The CDR3 nucleotides are TGTGCCAGCAGCTTATCTCGCACACAACTAGCGGGAGGGAGGGAGCAGTACTTC. Its translation is CASSLSRTQLAGGREQYF.

The chain recombines TRBV28 with TRBJ2-7, with TRBD1 matching 7 bases. The CDR3 totals 12 residues. Germline CDR1 is MDHEN and CDR2 is SYDVKM. In DNA form, the CDR3 reads TGTGCTTCTCCGACAGGGAAGGGCGAGCAGTACTTC. It is translated as CASPTGKGEQYF.

The chain is built from TRBV20-1 and TRBJ2-3; 9 bases are a match to TRBD2. With V trimmed by 3 bases and J by 5 bases, 6 bases remained unmatched. There are 14 residues in the CDR3. CDR1 is DFQATT, CDR2 SNEGSKA, per germline (reference sequence). In DNA, the CDR3 is TGCAGTGCTAGTTTGACTAGCGGCGGAGATACGCAGTATTTT. It encodes CSASLTSGGDTQYF.

The rearrangement links TRBV6-5 to TRBJ1-2; 8 positions match TRBD1. The junction had 11 bases not matched to a gene; V was cut back by 7 bases and J by 7 bases. The length of the CDR3 is 14 residues. Per germline, CDR1 MNHEY and CDR2 SVGAGI. The CDR3 DNA reads as TGTGCCAGCATCCCCTCAGGGGGCTGGAGTGGCTACACCTTC. Translating gives CASIPSGGWSGYTF.

The chain couples TRBV9 to TRBJ2-1; 13 bases match TRBD2. The CDR3 is made up of 17 amino acids. The J segment lost 3 bases and the V segment lost 1 base, leaving 4 bases of the junction unmatched. CDR1 is SGDLS, CDR2 YYNGEE, per germline. The CDR3 spells CASSVFTSGRGYNEQFF. The CDR3 bases are TGTGCCAGCAGCGTATTTACTAGCGGGAGGGGCTACAATGAGCAGTTCTTC. The whole variable domain, remainder taken from reference TRBV9 and TRBJ2-1, is DSGVTQTPKHLITATGQRVTLRCSPRSGDLSVYWYQQSLDQGLQFLIQYYNGEERAKGNILERFSAQQFPDLHSELNLSSLELGDSALYFCASSVFTSGRGYNEQFFGPGTRLTVL.

This chain connects TRBV18 to TRBJ1-5, with TRBD1 identical over 9 bases. V lost 5 bases, J lost 5 bases, and 4 bases stayed unmatched. Per germline, CDR1 KGHSH and CDR2 LQKENI. This CDR3 is 14 amino acids long. For the CDR3, the DNA is TGTGCCAGCTCAGGGACAGGGCACGATCAGCCCCAGCATTTT. It specifies CASSGTGHDQPQHF.

The chain has TRBV28 and TRBJ1-5, with 8 bases aligning to TRBD1. The CDR3 runs to 15 residues. After removal of 5 bases from V and 5 bases from J, the junction contained 8 bases not matched to a gene. CDR1 and CDR2 from the germline V gene are MDHEN and SYDVKM. CDR3 amino acids: CASSAPDRADQPQHF. For the CDR3, the DNA is TGTGCCAGCAGTGCCCCGGACAGGGCCGATCAGCCCCAGCATTTT.

V is TRBV28 and J is TRBJ1-2; D gene uncertain. The V end lost 5 bases, the J end lost 6 bases, and 16 bases lay between the germline ends. The CDR3 sequence is 14 residues long. The germline V gene encodes CDR1 MDHEN and CDR2 SYDVKM. This CDR3 reads CASSLYWGENGYTF. The CDR3 nucleotides read TGTGCCAGCAGTCTATATTGGGGAGAGAATGGCTACACCTTC.

Worth noting for this clone: The junction does not match germline at one end; this may be a read error. The chain recombines TRBV12-3 or TRBV12-4 with TRBJ1-3, with D unresolved. The CDR3 is 13 amino acids. CDR3 DNA sequence: TGTGCCACCAGTCTGAGGGCTGGAAACACCATATATTTT. Protein: CATSLRAGNTIYF.

The rearrangement links TRBV29-1 to TRBJ2-7, with TRBD1 matching over 7 bases. The CDR3 extends over 14 amino acids. Germline-derived CDR1 and CDR2 are SQVTM and ANQGSEA. V trimming: 7 bases; J trimming: 0 bases; junction bases outside the gene matches: 9. In DNA, the CDR3 is TGCAGCGCGGCCTGGACAGGTAACTCCTACGAGCAGTACTTC. Its protein product is CSAAWTGNSYEQYF.

The chain is built from TRBV4-1 and TRBJ2-2, with 8 bases that match TRBD1. Trimming cost V 3 bases and J 7 bases; bases outside gene matches: 13. Germline CDR1 MGHRA, CDR2 YSYEKL. This CDR3 is built from 17 residues. The CDR3, as DNA: TGCGCCAGCAGCCAGACCCCCGTGACAGGGGTGGGCGGGGAGCTGTTTTTT. It encodes CASSQTPVTGVGGELFF.

The sample holds a few counts of this clone. V is TRBV5-1 and J is TRBJ1-3; D remains ambiguous. The CDR3 contains 13 residues. Trimming stripped 3 bases from V and 4 bases from J, with 8 bases between. Germline CDR1 and CDR2: SGHRS and YFSETQ. The CDR3 DNA follows: TGCGCCAGCAGCTACGGGGAGGGAAACACCATATATTTT. Translation gives CASSYGEGNTIYF.

The V gene is TRBV30, the J gene TRBJ1-2; no clear D gene. There are 11 residues in the CDR3. V was trimmed by 1 base and J by 10 bases, leaving 10 bases between them. Germline loops: CDR1 GTSNPN, CDR2 SVGIG (reference sequence). The CDR3 reads CAWSAVSAYTF. DNA of the CDR3: TGTGCCTGGAGTGCCGTGAGTGCCTACACCTTC.

The chain employs TRBV6-2 or TRBV6-3 and TRBJ1-1; TRBD1 might be the D (6 bases). Germline V gene data show CDR1 as MNHEY and CDR2 as SVGEGT. V dropped 6 bases and J dropped 1 base, with 9 bases sitting between them. CDR3 length equals 13 residues. The CDR3 region is CASSWTANTEAFF. CDR3 in DNA: TGTGCCAGCAGCTGGACAGCGAACACTGAAGCTTTCTTT.

The chain links TRBV19 to TRBJ1-4; perhaps TRBD1 as D (5 bases). Deletions cut 6 bases from V and 8 bases from J, with 13 bases between. The V gene's germline CDR1 is LNHDA and CDR2 SQIVND (reference sequence). The CDR3 is 13 residues long. The CDR3 loop is CASSGTLGEKLFF. The CDR3 bases are TGTGCCAGTAGCGGGACTCTGGGCGAAAAACTGTTTTTT. Full variable domain (rest looked up from reference TRBV19 and TRBJ1-4): DGGITQSPKYLFRKEGQNVTLSCEQNLNHDAMYWYRQDPGQGLRLIYYSQIVNDFQKGDIAEGYSVSREKKESFPLTVTSAQKNPTAFYLCASSGTLGEKLFFGSGTQLSVL.

The V gene is TRBV3-1 (or the pseudogene TRBV3-2), the J gene TRBJ1-4; no clear D gene. The CDR3 is 13 amino acids. Germline values: CDR1 LGHDT, CDR2 YNNKEL (reference sequence). Trimming removed 3 bases from V and 7 bases from J, with 9 bases in between. CDR3 residues: CASSQFLGEKLFF. Written as DNA, the CDR3 is TGTGCCAGCAGCCAGTTCCTCGGTGAAAAACTGTTTTTT.

The chain has TRBV5-1 and TRBJ1-2; tentatively, D is TRBD1 (5 bases). CDR3 length: 13 residues. The germline V and J ends were trimmed by 0 bases and 10 bases, with 13 bases remaining between them. Germline CDR1 reads SGHRS; CDR2 reads YFSETQ. In nucleotides, the CDR3 is TGCGCCAGCAGCTTGGGAGGCGGGGGAGTCTACACCTTC. It codes for CASSLGGGGVYTF.

V gene TRBV29-1 combines with J gene TRBJ2-7; 11 bases line up with TRBD2. CDR3 length: 14 residues. The germline gives CDR1 SQVTM, CDR2 ANQGSEA. Trimming took 5 bases from V and 0 from J; bases not matched to a gene: 3. This chain's CDR3 is CSVLTSGVSYEQYF. The DNA for the CDR3 is TGCAGCGTTTTGACTAGCGGGGTCTCCTACGAGCAGTACTTC.

This chain uses TRBV5-6 with TRBJ1-1, with 8 bases fitting TRBD1. Germline loops: CDR1 SGHDT, CDR2 YYEEEE. Unmatched junction bases numbered 14, after V lost 5 bases and J lost 5 bases. The CDR3 is made up of 16 amino acids. The CDR3 loop reads CASRKDRVRVLTEAFF. CDR3 DNA: TGTGCCAGCAGGAAGGACAGGGTCCGAGTTCTGACTGAAGCTTTCTTT.

The chain joins TRBV18 to TRBJ2-1; D unclear. Germline V gives CDR1 KGHSH, CDR2 LQKENI. Trimming removed 6 bases from V and 8 bases from J, with 17 bases in between. This CDR3 region has 14 residues. CDR3 DNA: TGTGCCAGCTCGCAAAGCGTAGGAATGGATGAGCAGTTCTTC. Translating gives CASSQSVGMDEQFF.

This chain joins TRBV28 and TRBJ1-1, with D possibly TRBD1 on 6 matching bases. Germline V gives CDR1 MDHEN, CDR2 SYDVKM. This CDR3 comprises 11 residues. Trimming took 5 bases from V and 6 from J, leaving 7 bases between them. The chain's CDR3 is CASSRQAEAFF. Written as DNA, the CDR3 is TGTGCCAGCAGTCGACAGGCTGAAGCTTTCTTT.

V and J are TRBV29-1 and TRBJ2-2; D is undetermined. CDR3 length: 13 residues. V dropped 3 bases and J dropped 5 bases, with 10 bases sitting between them. Germline V gives CDR1 SQVTM, CDR2 ANQGSEA. The CDR3 here is CSVDAGRTGELFF. CDR3 nucleotides: TGCAGCGTTGATGCTGGGCGAACCGGGGAGCTGTTTTTT.